The 16 T cell receptor beta chains in this list originate from one sample, sequenced in a study of molecular identifiers for immune sequencing clone quantification. TCRdb re-derived calls from the PCR reads in MiXCR, one entry per CDR3 protein. This table holds around 460,000 distinct CDR3 sequences, less than 30% found once. The sequencing input was naive CD8+ T cells from blood, with Jurkat cell RNA spiked in. Regarding subset: FACS-sorted CD8+CD4-CCR7+CD45RA+ naive T cells. The receptors shown here come from a human donor in good health. Some libraries in this study had Jurkat cell RNA spiked in.

CDR3 loop: CASSQIGTPDSPLHF. DNA of the CDR3: TGCGCCAGCAGTCAAATCGGGACACCCGATTCACCCCTCCACTTT. The V and J genes are TRBV23-1 and TRBJ1-6; tentatively, D is TRBD1 (6 bases). TRBV23-1 carries the ORF label, with uncertain function. Trimming left V 2 bases short and J 8 bases short, with 13 bases between. CDR3 size: 15 residues.

The rearrangement uses TRBV27 and TRBJ2-1, with TRBD2 identical over 8 bases. With V trimmed by 5 bases and J by 9 bases, 12 bases remained unmatched. CDR3 length equals 15 residues. CDR1 and CDR2 from the germline V gene are MNHEY and SMNVEV (reference sequence). The CDR3 region is CASSPRLASKIEQFF. The CDR3 coding sequence is TGTGCCAGCAGTCCTCGACTAGCGTCAAAGATTGAGCAGTTCTTC.

This clonotype has at least ten counts. This sequence joins TRBV12-5 and TRBJ2-3, with D uncertain. The V gene lost 0 bases and the J gene lost 5 bases, with 9 bases spanning the gap. The CDR3 has 14 amino acids. CDR1 is LGHNT, CDR2 FRNRAP, per germline. The DNA of the CDR3 is TGTGCTAGTGGTTTGGTAAGGGCCGGAGATACGCAGTATTTT. This sequence encodes CASGLVRAGDTQYF. Looking up the rest from reference TRBV12-5 and TRBJ2-3 gives the full variable domain: DARVTQTPRHKVTEMGQEVTMRCQPILGHNTVFWYRQTMMQGLELLAYFRNRAPLDDSGMPKDRFSAEMPDATLATLKIQPSEPRDSAVYFCASGLVRAGDTQYFGPGTRLTVL.

The V call is TRBV24-1, the J call TRBJ2-1, with no clear D. V lost 0 bases and J lost 9, with 14 bases in between. This CDR3 has 15 residues. The germline gives CDR1 KGHDR, CDR2 SFDVKD. CDR3 sequence reads: CATSDLNSVSGEQFF. The CDR3 DNA reads as TGTGCCACCAGTGATTTGAACTCCGTCAGTGGTGAGCAGTTCTTC.

This clonotype was detected ten times or more. This chain joins TRBV29-1 and TRBJ2-6, with D perhaps matching TRBD1 (5 bases). CDR1 is SQVTM and CDR2 is ANQGSEA in the germline V gene. This CDR3 region has 17 residues. V was cut by 0 bases and J by 1 base, with 13 bases left in between. CDR3 amino acids: CSVEDPHPGSGANVLTF. The CDR3 DNA reads as TGCAGCGTTGAAGATCCCCACCCAGGGTCTGGGGCCAACGTCCTGACTTTC.

This clonotype was counted between two and nine times. This rearrangement joins TRBV19 to TRBJ2-2, with unresolved D. This CDR3 spans 15 amino acids. V was pared by 2 bases and J by 4 bases, with 11 bases between. Germline V CDR1 and CDR2: LNHDA, SQIVND (reference sequence). The CDR3 spells CASSIIGSVTGELFF. For the CDR3, the DNA is TGTGCCAGTAGTATAATAGGGTCGGTCACCGGGGAGCTGTTTTTT.

The chain is built from TRBV11-2 and TRBJ2-7, with D tentatively TRBD1 (6 bases). Trimming stripped 4 bases from V and 8 bases from J, with 12 bases between. The CDR3 has 12 amino acids. CDR1 and CDR2 (germline): SGHAT, FQNNGV. The DNA for the CDR3 is TGTGCCAGCAGCTCACAGGGAAGCCAGCAGTACTTC. Amino acid sequence: CASSSQGSQQYF.

This clonotype was observed a handful of times. V is TRBV6-2 or TRBV6-3 and J is TRBJ2-3; D may be TRBD2 (6 bases). Trimming removed 6 bases at V and 4 bases at J, with 23 bases between. The CDR3 consists of 17 residues. Germline CDR1 MNHEY, CDR2 SVGEGT. CDR3 DNA: TGTGCCAGCAGCAACTGGCCTCCGGGACTTCGCGCAGATACGCAGTATTTT. It specifies CASSNWPPGLRADTQYF.

This clonotype showed up many times. This sequence joins TRBV9 and TRBJ2-3; D not certain. Per germline, CDR1 SGDLS and CDR2 YYNGEE. This CDR3 has 13 amino acids. V shed 0 bases and J shed 4 bases, with 6 bases lying between them. The CDR3 region has the DNA TGTGCCAGCAGCGTAGACGCGGCAGATACGCAGTATTTT. The encoded protein is CASSVDAADTQYF. The whole variable domain, filled in from reference TRBV9 and TRBJ2-3, reads DSGVTQTPKHLITATGQRVTLRCSPRSGDLSVYWYQQSLDQGLQFLIQYYNGEERAKGNILERFSAQQFPDLHSELNLSSLELGDSALYFCASSVDAADTQYFGPGTRLTVL.

CDR3 in amino acids: CASSSSGEDFYEQYF. The CDR3 nucleotides are TGTGCCAGCAGCTCTAGCGGGGAAGACTTCTACGAGCAGTACTTC. The genes are TRBV7-2 and TRBJ2-7; 9 bases map to TRBD2. In germline, CDR1 is SGHTA, CDR2 FQGNSA. J gave up 3 bases and V 4 bases, and 7 bases lay outside the gene matches. The CDR3 is made up of 15 amino acids.

This clonotype was detected ten times or more. J is TRBJ1-5 and V is TRBV4-3; weak D call: TRBD1 (6 bases). This CDR3 region has 15 residues. Deletions cut 0 bases from V and 5 bases from J, with 11 bases between. Germline CDR1 LGHNA, CDR2 YSLEER. The chain's CDR3 is CASSQDHQGYQPQHF. In DNA, the CDR3 is TGCGCCAGCAGCCAAGATCATCAGGGGTATCAGCCCCAGCATTTT.

The chain uses TRBV4-1 and TRBJ2-5; TRBD2 aligns across 16 bases. Trimming at V came to 3 bases and at J to 1 base, leaving 17 bases not matched to a gene. The CDR3 totals 22 residues. The germline gives CDR1 MGHRA, CDR2 YSYEKL. This chain's CDR3 is CASSQRPLPGLAGGPVQETQYF. The CDR3 DNA reads as TGCGCCAGCAGCCAGAGACCCCTCCCGGGACTAGCGGGGGGGCCCGTCCAAGAGACCCAGTACTTC.

This clonotype was recorded a few times. CDR3 protein: CSVWTRGTDTQYF. CDR3 DNA sequence: TGCAGCGTGTGGACCCGTGGCACAGATACGCAGTATTTT. The chain uses TRBV29-1 and TRBJ2-3, with D hard to call. V lost 6 bases and J 1 base, leaving 11 bases between the germline ends. Germline CDR1 and CDR2: SQVTM and ANQGSEA. The CDR3 is made up of 13 amino acids.

To note about this clonotype: A read error is possible here, since a much larger clone lies one base away. V is TRBV29-1 and J is TRBJ2-7; tentatively, D is TRBD1 (6 bases). CDR1 and CDR2 from the germline V gene are SQVTM and ANQGSEA. There are 16 residues in the CDR3. V was pared by 2 bases and J by 6 bases, with 23 bases between. The CDR3 loop reads CSVERRGAGAYCEQYF. CDR3 DNA: TGCAGCGTTGAAAGGAGAGGGGCAGGGGCTTACTGCGAGCAGTACTTC.

This clonotype has just a few counts. A much larger clone lies a single base off, so this may be a read error. The genes are TRBV4-1 and TRBJ2-1; D uncertain. This CDR3 has 12 residues. V was pared by 4 bases and J by 10 bases, with 11 bases between. Germline CDR1 is MGHRA and CDR2 is YSYEKL. CDR3 nucleotides: TGCGCCAGCAGCCGAACAGTGGTCGAGCAGTTCTTC. Encoded protein: CASSRTVVEQFF.

Remarks on this clonotype: The conserved phenylalanine or tryptophan is not found at the CDR3 terminus, so this likely reflects a read error. V usage is TRBV4-1 and J usage is TRBJ2-5; D is unclear. This CDR3 region has 13 residues. Germline values: CDR1 MGHRA, CDR2 YSYEKL. V lost 6 bases and J lost 1, with 9 bases in between. The CDR3 DNA sequence: TGCGCCAGCAGTTCACCTTCCCAAGAGACCCAGTACATC. Translation: CASSSPSQETQYI.